Listed below are T cell receptor beta chains from one sample, sequenced in a study of identical twins. MiXCR, applied by TCRdb to the 5' RACE reads, yields one record per CDR3 protein. The sample contains 410,000 or so distinct CDR3 sequences, about 18% of which appear only once. The sequencing sample was made of naive T cells sorted from blood. The receptors come from a man aged 50 to 59 in good health. Both conserved end residues are trimmed from each CDR3.

length	V	J	CDR3
12	TRBV13	TRBJ2-5	ASSPAGYQETQY
10	TRBV5-1	TRBJ2-6	ASSLDTVVLT
11	TRBV2	TRBJ2-5	ASTGQGEETQY
13	TRBV29-1	TRBJ2-1	SVGLRLAGEREQF
11	TRBV6-2/TRBV6-3	TRBJ2-3	ASSPLVPDTQY
10	TRBV7-9	TRBJ1-5	ASSFSDQPQH
13	TRBV12-3/TRBV12-4	TRBJ1-1	ASIAAGRGHTEAF
12	TRBV6-5	TRBJ1-1	ASSLHPMNTEAF
14	TRBV11-2	TRBJ2-1	ASSLFGTSGVDEQF
13	TRBV6-5	TRBJ2-7	ASSYRQRSSYEQY
14	TRBV10-3	TRBJ2-2	AISETGGVNTGELF
15	TRBV29-1	TRBJ2-1	SVVSLGASSSYNEQF
13	TRBV6-2/TRBV6-3	TRBJ2-2	ASVASSYITGELF
13	TRBV15	TRBJ1-1	ATSRDVVGMGEAF